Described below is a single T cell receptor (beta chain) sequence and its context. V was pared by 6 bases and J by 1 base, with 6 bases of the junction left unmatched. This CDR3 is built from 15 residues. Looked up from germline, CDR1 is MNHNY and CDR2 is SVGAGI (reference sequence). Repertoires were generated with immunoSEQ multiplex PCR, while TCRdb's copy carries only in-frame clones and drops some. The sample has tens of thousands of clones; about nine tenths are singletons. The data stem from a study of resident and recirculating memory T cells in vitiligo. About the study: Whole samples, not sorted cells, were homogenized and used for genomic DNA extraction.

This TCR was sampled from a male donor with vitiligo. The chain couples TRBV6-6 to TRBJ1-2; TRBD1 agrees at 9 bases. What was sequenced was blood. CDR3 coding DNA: TGTGCCAGCAGCGTACCGGGACAGGGTAACTATGGCTACACCTTC. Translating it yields CASSVPGQGNYGYTF.